The sequence of this TCR beta chain was determined in a study of blood T cell repertoires in COVID-19. Study as a whole: From the United States, Italy and Spain came samples of acute and convalescent COVID-19. Sources were T cells, B-cell-depleted T cells, or PBMCs; the material itself was cDNA or gDNA.

Per the original methods: Nucleated cell counts were estimated from reference gene primer amplification. Generated by immunoSEQ multiplex PCR, the TCRdb table keeps only in-frame clones and is missing some. That table is the source of V, J and clone size, and D and trimming were worked out from the DNA. The repertoire consists of 150,000 to 200,000 clones, with about four fifths occurring once and the leading ten covering 10% to 15%. Per the germline V gene, CDR1 is LGHDT and CDR2 is YNNKEL (reference sequence). The CDR3 is 16 residues long. The V and J ends lost 3 bases and 8 bases, in that order; junction bases with no gene match: 11.

This clonotype was obtained from a man between 70 and 80 years old who had recovered from COVID-19. Source material: peripheral blood. V gene TRBV3-1 (or the pseudogene TRBV3-2) combines with J gene TRBJ2-1; 9 bases are a match to TRBD2. CDR3 coding DNA: TGTGCCAGCAGCCAGGTCGGACTAGCGATCCGCGATGAGCAGTTCTTC. Protein: CASSQVGLAIRDEQFF.